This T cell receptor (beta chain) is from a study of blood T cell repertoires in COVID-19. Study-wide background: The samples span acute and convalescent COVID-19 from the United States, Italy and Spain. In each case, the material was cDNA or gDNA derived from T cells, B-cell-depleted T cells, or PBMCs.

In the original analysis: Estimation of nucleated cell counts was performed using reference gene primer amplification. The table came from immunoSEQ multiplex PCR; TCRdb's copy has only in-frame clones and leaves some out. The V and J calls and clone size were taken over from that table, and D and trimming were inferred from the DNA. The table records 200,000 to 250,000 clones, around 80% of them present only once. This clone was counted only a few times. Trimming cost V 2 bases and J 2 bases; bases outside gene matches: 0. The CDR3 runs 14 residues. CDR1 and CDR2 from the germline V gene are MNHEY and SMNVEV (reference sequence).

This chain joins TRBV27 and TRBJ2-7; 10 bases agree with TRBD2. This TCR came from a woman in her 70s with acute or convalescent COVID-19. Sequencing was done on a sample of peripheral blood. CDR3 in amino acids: CASSLGTSAYEQYF. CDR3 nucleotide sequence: TGTGCCAGCAGTTTAGGGACTAGCGCCTACGAGCAGTACTTC.